This TCR beta chain came from a study of CD8 T cells in Susac syndrome. Findings of the study overall: It was acknowledged by the study that relatively few individuals were included in its TCR sequencing and HLA analysis.

Those who served as multiple sclerosis controls were treatment-naive patients with stable or active relapsing-remitting disease. Trimming took 4 bases from V and 1 from J, leaving 12 bases between them. Germline V gives CDR1 SGHNT, CDR2 YYREEE (reference sequence). The CDR3 length is 15 residues. Random hexamers were used to reverse transcribe about 0.5 to 1 ug of RNA. The amplification used immunoSEQ multiplex PCR on TCR beta CDR3; it spanned 54 Vbeta and 13 Jbeta. TCRdb analysed the immunoSEQ multiplex PCR reads with MiXCR anew, one entry per CDR3 protein. Counted here are about 140,000 distinct CDR3 sequences, 95% occurring once; the ten biggest clones make up approximately 0.11%. This clonotype was found once. What it binds is not known.

The rearrangement links TRBV5-4 to TRBJ1-5; TRBD1 might be the D (5 bases). This sequence was found in a human donor with multiple sclerosis. The sample comprised CD4+ T cells from PBMCs. CDR3 nucleotide sequence: TGTGCCAGCAGCCCTGGACGGGACAGCAATCAGCCCCAGCATTTT. It encodes CASSPGRDSNQPQHF. The variable domain in full, with the rest retrieved from reference TRBV5-4 and TRBJ1-5, is ETGVTQSPTHLIKTRGQQVTLRCSSQSGHNTVSWYQQALGQGPQFIFQYYREEENGRGNFPPRFSGLQFPNYSSELNVNALELDDSALYLCASSPGRDSNQPQHFGDGTRLSIL.